The text below deals with one T cell receptor (beta chain). Its specificity is unknown. MiXCR was run by TCRdb on the reads, yielding one entry per CDR3 protein. The sample has under 300,000 distinct CDR3 sequences, 15% to 20% seen once. V dropped 1 base and J dropped 11 bases, with 9 bases sitting between them. Germline assignment: CDR1 SEHNR and CDR2 FQNEAQ (reference sequence). The CDR3 runs 12 residues. This record comes from a study of T cell repertoires in cytomegalovirus infection. On the study more broadly: CMV infection plus the matching HLA type was flagged by public TCR beta signatures. Study observations and caveats: HLA-C-restricted CMV-specific TCR beta clonotypes were dominant in the ex vivo response.

The V call is TRBV7-9, the J call TRBJ2-1; D remains ambiguous. Sequenced sample: CD8+ T cells from PBMCs. The origin of this receptor is a human donor in good health (CMV status not recorded). Some clones in this sample may be carry-over from other donors' samples. The CDR3 coding sequence is TGTGCCAGCAGCTTAGGGGCAGGCCAGCAGTTCTTC. It is translated as CASSLGAGQQFF.